A selection of T cell receptor beta chains follows, all from one sample in a study of a mutant IDH1 vaccine in newly diagnosed glioma. These receptors are not linked to any known antigen. Assay: immunoSEQ multiplex PCR; the TCRdb copy retains only in-frame clones and omits some. This sample has tens of thousands of clones, with roughly nine tenths found just once. The sequencing used PBMCs, collected from a glioma patient whose treatment included an IDH1 peptide vaccine. These receptor sequences come from a woman between 45 and 65 years old with glioma. CDR3s include the opening cysteine and the closing phenylalanine or tryptophan. D genes are given only for firm matches. Not every row has a clone size; where given, it reads once, few, many or a size class.

CDR3nt: TGTGCCAGTAGTATAATGGGCGGGAGCCGCACCGGGGAGCTGTTTTTT
CDR3aa: CASSIMGGSRTGELFF
abundance: once
d_gene: TRBD2
v_gene: TRBV19
j_gene: TRBJ2-2

CDR3nt: TGTGCCAGCAGCCCCCGTGGGACAACTAACACCGGGGAGCTGTTTTTT
CDR3aa: CASSPRGTTNTGELFF
abundance: -
d_gene: -
v_gene: TRBV21-1
j_gene: TRBJ2-2

CDR3nt: TGTGCCAGCAGCTACCGGGACCGACTTAACTATGGCTACACCTTC
CDR3aa: CASSYRDRLNYGYTF
abundance: -
d_gene: -
v_gene: TRBV13
j_gene: TRBJ1-2

CDR3nt: TGCGCCAGCAGCTTGGAGATGGTACTAGCTGGGGGGGAGACCCAGTACTTC
CDR3aa: CASSLEMVLAGGETQYF
abundance: once
d_gene: -
v_gene: TRBV5-1
j_gene: TRBJ2-5

CDR3nt: TGTGCCATCAGTGGGAAACTAGCGGGAAGTGACGATGAGCAGTTCTTC
CDR3aa: CAISGKLAGSDDEQFF
abundance: -
d_gene: TRBD2
v_gene: TRBV10-3
j_gene: TRBJ2-1

CDR3nt: TGTGCCAGCAAGGGTGCTAGCGGGAATACAGATACGCAGTATTTT
CDR3aa: CASKGASGNTDTQYF
abundance: once
d_gene: TRBD2
v_gene: TRBV6-1
j_gene: TRBJ2-3

CDR3nt: TGCAGCGTTGAAGGGGTAGCGGACTTCTCCTACAATGAGCAGTTCTTC
CDR3aa: CSVEGVADFSYNEQFF
abundance: -
d_gene: -
v_gene: TRBV29-1
j_gene: TRBJ2-1

CDR3nt: TGTGCTAGTGGTTTGGTTCTCGACAGGGGTTCCTACGAGCAGTACTTC
CDR3aa: CASGLVLDRGSYEQYF
abundance: -
d_gene: TRBD1
v_gene: TRBV12-5
j_gene: TRBJ2-7

CDR3nt: TGTGCCAGCAGTTGGACAGGGTCCACTGAAGCTTTCTTT
CDR3aa: CASSWTGSTEAFF
abundance: -
d_gene: TRBD1
v_gene: TRBV6-5
j_gene: TRBJ1-1

CDR3nt: TGCGCCAGCAGCTTGGTGGGACAGGGGGCGGCGAATGAAAAACTGTTTTTT
CDR3aa: CASSLVGQGAANEKLFF
abundance: -
d_gene: TRBD1
v_gene: TRBV5-1
j_gene: TRBJ1-4

CDR3nt: TGTGCCAGCAGTTCCCGGGACGGGCAGATTCCCATGAACACTGAAGCTTTCTTT
CDR3aa: CASSSRDGQIPMNTEAFF
abundance: -
d_gene: -
v_gene: TRBV28
j_gene: TRBJ1-1

CDR3nt: TGTGCCAGTGGGGGGGACTCTGGAAACACCATATATTTT
CDR3aa: CASGGDSGNTIYF
abundance: -
d_gene: -
v_gene: TRBV5-4
j_gene: TRBJ1-3

CDR3nt: TGTGCCAGCAGTGTGCAGCCGGTTGACTATGGCTACACCTTC
CDR3aa: CASSVQPVDYGYTF
abundance: once
d_gene: -
v_gene: TRBV28
j_gene: TRBJ1-2

CDR3nt: TGTGCCAGCAGGCATGTCGGGGCAGGGGACACCGGGGAGCTGTTTTTT
CDR3aa: CASRHVGAGDTGELFF
abundance: once
d_gene: -
v_gene: TRBV27
j_gene: TRBJ2-2

CDR3nt: TGTGCCATCAGGCGCCGGGACAGGGGTAACGAGCAGTACTTC
CDR3aa: CAIRRRDRGNEQYF
abundance: -
d_gene: TRBD1
v_gene: TRBV10-3
j_gene: TRBJ2-7

CDR3nt: TGTGCCAGCAGTTTGGGAGGGCAGGGGGATGAAAAACTGTTTTTT
CDR3aa: CASSLGGQGDEKLFF
abundance: few
d_gene: TRBD1
v_gene: TRBV28
j_gene: TRBJ1-4

CDR3nt: TGTGCCAGCAGGGCTAAAGGACCGATCGACAGGGGCCAAAAGTCCTACGAGCAGTGCTTC
CDR3aa: CASRAKGPIDRGQKSYEQCF
abundance: -
d_gene: TRBD1
v_gene: TRBV27
j_gene: TRBJ2-7

CDR3nt: TGTGCCAGTAGTTTAACATCTCACTCTGGAAACACCATATATTTT
CDR3aa: CASSLTSHSGNTIYF
abundance: -
d_gene: -
v_gene: TRBV19
j_gene: TRBJ1-3

CDR3nt: TGCAGTGCTACAACGAACACTGAAGCTTTCTTT
CDR3aa: CSATTNTEAFF
abundance: -
d_gene: -
v_gene: TRBV20-1
j_gene: TRBJ1-1

CDR3nt: TGTGCCAGCAGCGTAGGAGGAGAGAACACTGAAGCTTTCTTT
CDR3aa: CASSVGGENTEAFF
abundance: -
d_gene: -
v_gene: TRBV9
j_gene: TRBJ1-1

CDR3nt: TGTGCCAGCACAAGCACCCTTGGGACTAGCGGAATTACCGCCTACAATGAGCAGTTCTTC
CDR3aa: CASTSTLGTSGITAYNEQFF
abundance: -
d_gene: TRBD2
v_gene: TRBV9
j_gene: TRBJ2-1

CDR3nt: TGCGCCAGCAGCGCTACAAAAGGGGGTTCCTACAATGAGCAGTTCTTC
CDR3aa: CASSATKGGSYNEQFF
abundance: -
d_gene: -
v_gene: TRBV5-1
j_gene: TRBJ2-1

CDR3nt: TGCGCCAGCAGCCAGGGGGACAGGGACAATGAAAAACTGTTTTTT
CDR3aa: CASSQGDRDNEKLFF
abundance: once
d_gene: TRBD1
v_gene: TRBV4-1
j_gene: TRBJ1-4

CDR3nt: TGTGCCAGCAGCGAGACGGGACTCCTTAGGGACGAGCAGTACTTC
CDR3aa: CASSETGLLRDEQYF
abundance: -
d_gene: -
v_gene: TRBV9
j_gene: TRBJ2-7

CDR3nt: TGTGCCAGCAGCCATGCGGGTGGCCGTTTCGGCGAGCAGTACTTC
CDR3aa: CASSHAGGRFGEQYF
abundance: -
d_gene: -
v_gene: TRBV7-9
j_gene: TRBJ2-7

CDR3nt: TGTGCCAGCAGCTTGGGCAGACATGAAAAACTGTTTTTT
CDR3aa: CASSLGRHEKLFF
abundance: -
d_gene: -
v_gene: TRBV5-6
j_gene: TRBJ1-4

CDR3nt: TGTGCTAGCAGCTTAGGGGAGGCGGGGGCAAGGAACGAGCAGTACTTC
CDR3aa: CASSLGEAGARNEQYF
abundance: -
d_gene: -
v_gene: TRBV7-7
j_gene: TRBJ2-7

CDR3nt: TGTGCCAGCAGGACAACCGGGACAGGGGAGGGAGAGCAGTACTTC
CDR3aa: CASRTTGTGEGEQYF
abundance: once
d_gene: TRBD1
v_gene: TRBV28
j_gene: TRBJ2-7

CDR3nt: TGTGCCAGCAGTTTATCTATCTCTGGAAACACCATATATTTT
CDR3aa: CASSLSISGNTIYF
abundance: -
d_gene: -
v_gene: TRBV28
j_gene: TRBJ1-3

CDR3nt: TGTGCCAGCAGCCCGGCGGGAAAACGCACAGATACGCAGTATTTT
CDR3aa: CASSPAGKRTDTQYF
abundance: -
d_gene: -
v_gene: TRBV5-4
j_gene: TRBJ2-3

CDR3nt: TGTGCCAGCAGCTCCAGAGCGGGAGGGCACGAGCAGTACTTC
CDR3aa: CASSSRAGGHEQYF
abundance: once
d_gene: TRBD2
v_gene: TRBV7-9
j_gene: TRBJ2-7

CDR3nt: TGTGCCAGCAGTTCGGGACCTACCGGGGGGCAGTACTTC
CDR3aa: CASSSGPTGGQYF
abundance: -
d_gene: -
v_gene: TRBV28
j_gene: TRBJ2-7

CDR3nt: TGCGCCAGCAGCTTAAGCCCCTCACCCGGGACAGCGACCGGGGAGCTGTTTTTT
CDR3aa: CASSLSPSPGTATGELFF
abundance: -
d_gene: TRBD1
v_gene: TRBV5-1
j_gene: TRBJ2-2

CDR3nt: TGTGCCAGCAGCACTCAGCATACGCAGTATTTT
CDR3aa: CASSTQHTQYF
abundance: -
d_gene: -
v_gene: TRBV6-6
j_gene: TRBJ2-3

CDR3nt: TGTGCCAGCAGTGAACTTTCAGGGCCAGGGGCATCCTACGAGCAGTACTTC
CDR3aa: CASSELSGPGASYEQYF
abundance: -
d_gene: -
v_gene: TRBV6-1
j_gene: TRBJ2-7

CDR3nt: TGTGCCAGCAGCTACGGGGTGGCCACCACAGATACGCAGTATTTT
CDR3aa: CASSYGVATTDTQYF
abundance: -
d_gene: -
v_gene: TRBV7-9
j_gene: TRBJ2-3

CDR3nt: TGCGCCAGCAGCCAAGGACAGGGAGGCTATGGCTACACCTTC
CDR3aa: CASSQGQGGYGYTF
abundance: -
d_gene: TRBD1
v_gene: TRBV5-1
j_gene: TRBJ1-2

CDR3nt: TGTGCCAGCAGCTTACAGGGCGATCAGCCCCAGCATTTT
CDR3aa: CASSLQGDQPQHF
abundance: -
d_gene: -
v_gene: TRBV13
j_gene: TRBJ1-5

CDR3nt: TGTGCCAGCAGCCCGGGGGCACTAGCGGGAGGGCCGTCCGGGTGGAATGAGCAGTTCTTC
CDR3aa: CASSPGALAGGPSGWNEQFF
abundance: -
d_gene: TRBD2
v_gene: TRBV7-8
j_gene: TRBJ2-1

CDR3nt: TGCGCCAGCAGCTGGGTAGCGGGATCAGATTGGACAGATACGCAGTATTTT
CDR3aa: CASSWVAGSDWTDTQYF
abundance: once
d_gene: TRBD2
v_gene: TRBV4-1
j_gene: TRBJ2-3

CDR3nt: TGTGCCAGCAGCTTAGACCCCTATGGGCTCGGGGCAGATACGCAGTATTTT
CDR3aa: CASSLDPYGLGADTQYF
abundance: -
d_gene: -
v_gene: TRBV13
j_gene: TRBJ2-3

CDR3nt: TGTGCCTGGAGTGTACAGGAGTATCAGCCCCAGCATTTT
CDR3aa: CAWSVQEYQPQHF
abundance: -
d_gene: -
v_gene: TRBV30
j_gene: TRBJ1-5